The 13 T cell receptor beta chains reported below all come from one sample, sequenced in a study of blood T cell repertoires in COVID-19. Some clones are missing from TCRdb's copy, which holds only in-frame ones; the method was immunoSEQ multiplex PCR. The sample shows just under 80,000 clones, 80% of them seen only once. Material: peripheral blood. These receptors were collected from a woman aged 65 to 85 with acute or convalescent COVID-19.

The J gene is TRBJ1-2, the V gene TRBV7-9, with 8 bases fitting TRBD1. The CDR3 contains 14 residues. Trimming cost V 5 bases and J 8 bases; bases outside gene matches: 10. Germline CDR1 SEHNR, CDR2 FQNEAQ (reference sequence). The CDR3 reads CASSPPGQGRGYTF. The CDR3 nucleotides read TGTGCCAGCAGCCCTCCAGGACAGGGTCGAGGCTACACCTTC.

The CDR3 DNA sequence: TGTGCCAGCAGTTATCAACGTTTGAGCTCCTACGAGCAGTACTTC. Protein: CASSYQRLSSYEQYF. The chain has TRBV6-5 and TRBJ2-7; unclear D gene. This CDR3 contains 15 residues. Germline CDR1 is MNHEY and CDR2 is SVGAGI. Deletions cut 3 bases from V and 0 bases from J, with 12 bases between.

This rearrangement joins TRBV11-2 to TRBJ1-2; D ambiguous. The germline V gene has CDR1 SGHAT and CDR2 FQNNGV. The germline V and J ends were trimmed by 2 bases and 1 base, with 8 bases remaining between them. The CDR3 length is 14 residues. Here the CDR3 reads CASSLSGNNYGYTF. CDR3 in DNA: TGTGCCAGCAGCTTAAGCGGTAATAACTATGGCTACACCTTC.

V usage is TRBV9 and J usage is TRBJ1-6; D possibly corresponds to TRBD1 (5 bases). CDR1 and CDR2 (germline): SGDLS, YYNGEE. The CDR3 has 14 amino acids. V shed 1 base and J shed 4 bases, with 6 bases lying between them. The CDR3 DNA follows: TGTGCCAGCAGCGTAACAGGTTATAATTCACCCCTCCACTTT. Residues: CASSVTGYNSPLHF.

This chain uses TRBV19 with TRBJ2-7; D is possibly TRBD2 (6 bases). Trimming removed 5 bases at V and 6 bases at J, with 17 bases between. Germline loops: CDR1 LNHDA, CDR2 SQIVND (reference sequence). This CDR3 region has 14 residues. CDR3 loop: CASSLIGTASEQYF. The CDR3 bases are TGTGCCAGTAGTCTGATTGGGACTGCCTCCGAGCAGTACTTC.

The rearrangement joins TRBV5-1 to TRBJ2-1; possible D gene TRBD1, 5 bases. The CDR3 covers 16 residues. Germline lookup yields CDR1 SGHRS and CDR2 YFSETQ. The V and J ends lost 0 bases and 5 bases respectively, with 15 bases between them. The CDR3: CASSLVAGNRHNEQFF. In DNA, the CDR3 is TGCGCCAGCAGCTTGGTTGCAGGGAACCGACACAATGAGCAGTTCTTC.

The rearrangement uses TRBV4-3 and TRBJ2-1, with TRBD2 identical over 13 bases. The CDR3 runs 17 residues. The V gene's germline CDR1 is LGHNA and CDR2 YSLEER. V lost 0 bases to trimming and J lost 4 bases; unmatched junction nucleotides: 3. CDR3 protein: CASSQDGLAGAYNEQFF. The CDR3 nucleotides are TGCGCCAGCAGCCAAGACGGACTAGCGGGGGCGTACAATGAGCAGTTCTTC.

The chain combines TRBV6-2 or TRBV6-3 with TRBJ1-2; 9 bases match TRBD1. The CDR3 is made up of 20 amino acids. Germline V gene sequence: CDR1 MNHEY, CDR2 SVGEGT. Trimming at V came to 2 bases and at J to 7 bases, leaving 23 bases not matched to a gene. CDR3 in DNA: TGTGCCAGCAGTTACCAGGACAGGGGACCGACTATGAAATTAGGTGGTGGCTACACCTTC. This translates into CASSYQDRGPTMKLGGGYTF.

This clone has only one observation. The chain has TRBV19 and TRBJ1-5; 7 bases agree with TRBD1. The germline CDR1 and CDR2 sequences are LNHDA and SQIVND (reference sequence). The trim removed 10 bases at V and 9 bases at J, leaving 18 bases unmatched. The CDR3 covers 15 residues. CDR3 sequence (DNA): TGTGCCACCGCGGGGCTAGACAGGGTGGGTAGGCCCCAGCATTTT. Translated: CATAGLDRVGRPQHF.

On this clone: The identical CDR3 is also encoded by other nucleotide sequences in the sample. This chain uses TRBV4-1 with TRBJ1-2, with 9 positions matching TRBD1. The CDR3 totals 15 residues. J lost 5 bases, V lost 0 bases, and 4 bases had no gene match. Germline V gene sequence: CDR1 MGHRA, CDR2 YSYEKL. The CDR3 region has the DNA TGCGCCAGCAGCCAAGAAGGACAGGGGCCGTATGGCTACACCTTC. Protein product: CASSQEGQGPYGYTF.

The V gene is TRBV27, the J gene TRBJ1-6; D call uncertain. The CDR3 is 16 residues long. Germline V CDR1 and CDR2: MNHEY, SMNVEV (reference sequence). Trimming took off 6 bases at V and 6 bases at J, with 18 bases between the two ends. The CDR3 here is CASSLAGIDFNSPLHF. CDR3 DNA: TGTGCCAGCAGCCTAGCGGGGATTGATTTTAATTCACCCCTCCACTTT.

This sequence joins TRBV9 and TRBJ2-7; 12 nucleotides line up with TRBD1. Trimming removed 4 bases from V and 5 bases from J; junction bases left unmatched: 10. The CDR3 contains 16 residues. Per the germline V gene, CDR1 is SGDLS and CDR2 is YYNGEE. The CDR3 sequence is CASSFSPGQGANEQYF. The CDR3 nucleotides are TGTGCCAGCAGCTTTTCACCGGGACAGGGGGCCAACGAGCAGTACTTC.

This chain joins TRBV3-1 (or the pseudogene TRBV3-2) and TRBJ2-1; TRBD2 is a possible D gene (6 bases). The CDR3 sequence is 16 residues long. V was trimmed by 4 bases and J by 3 bases, leaving 16 bases between them. Germline lookup yields CDR1 LGHDT and CDR2 YNNKEL (reference sequence). The CDR3 sequence: CASSRYDRGSYNEQFF. CDR3 in DNA: TGTGCCAGCAGCCGTTACGACCGGGGGAGCTACAATGAGCAGTTCTTC.